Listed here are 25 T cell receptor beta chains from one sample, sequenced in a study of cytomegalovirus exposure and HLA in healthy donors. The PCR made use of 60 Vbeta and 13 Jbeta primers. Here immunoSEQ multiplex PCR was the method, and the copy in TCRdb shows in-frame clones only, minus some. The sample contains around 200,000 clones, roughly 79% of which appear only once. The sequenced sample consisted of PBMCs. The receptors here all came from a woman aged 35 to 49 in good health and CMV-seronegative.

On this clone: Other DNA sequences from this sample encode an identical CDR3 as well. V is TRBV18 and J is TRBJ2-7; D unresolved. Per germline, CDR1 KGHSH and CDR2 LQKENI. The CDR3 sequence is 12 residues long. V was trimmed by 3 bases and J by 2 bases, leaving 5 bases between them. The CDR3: CASSPSTYEQYF. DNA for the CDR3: TGTGCCAGCTCACCTTCCACCTACGAGCAGTACTTC.

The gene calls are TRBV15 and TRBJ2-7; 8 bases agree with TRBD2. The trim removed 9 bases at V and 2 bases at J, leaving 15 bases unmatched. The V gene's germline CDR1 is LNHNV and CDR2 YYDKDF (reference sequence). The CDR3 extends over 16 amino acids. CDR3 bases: TGTGCCACTCGAGTGGCGGGGGGCCTAGACCCCTACGAGCAGTACTTC. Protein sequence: CATRVAGGLDPYEQYF.

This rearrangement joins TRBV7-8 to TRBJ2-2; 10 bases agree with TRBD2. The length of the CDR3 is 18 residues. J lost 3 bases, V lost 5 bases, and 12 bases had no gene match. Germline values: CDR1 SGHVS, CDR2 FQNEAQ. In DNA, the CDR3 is TGTGCCAGCAGCCCCGGGCAGCGGGGGGGCTTGGACACCGGGGAGCTGTTTTTT. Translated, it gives CASSPGQRGGLDTGELFF.

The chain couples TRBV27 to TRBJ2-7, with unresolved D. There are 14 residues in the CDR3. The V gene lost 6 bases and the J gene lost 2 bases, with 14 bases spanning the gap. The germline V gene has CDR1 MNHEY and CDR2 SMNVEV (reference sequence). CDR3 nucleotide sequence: TGTGCCAGCAGCCAGACATCTTATACCTACGAGCAGTACTTC. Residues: CASSQTSYTYEQYF.

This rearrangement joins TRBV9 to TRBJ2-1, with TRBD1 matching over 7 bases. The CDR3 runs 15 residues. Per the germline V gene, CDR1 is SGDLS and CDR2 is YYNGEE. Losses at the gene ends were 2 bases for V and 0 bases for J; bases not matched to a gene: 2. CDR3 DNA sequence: TGTGCCAGCAGCGTTACAGGGGTCTCCTACAATGAGCAGTTCTTC. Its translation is CASSVTGVSYNEQFF.

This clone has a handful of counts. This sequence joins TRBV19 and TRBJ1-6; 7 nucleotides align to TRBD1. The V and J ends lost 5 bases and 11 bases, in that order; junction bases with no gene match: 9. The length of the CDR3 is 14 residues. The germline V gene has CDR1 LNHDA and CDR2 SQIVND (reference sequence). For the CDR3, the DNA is TGTGCCAGTAGTGAAAACAGGGGAGAGGCACCCCTCCACTTT. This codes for CASSENRGEAPLHF.

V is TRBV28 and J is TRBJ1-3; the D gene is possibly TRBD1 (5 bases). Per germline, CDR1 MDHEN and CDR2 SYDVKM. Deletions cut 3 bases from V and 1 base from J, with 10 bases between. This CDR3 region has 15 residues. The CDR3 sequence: CASSLTARSGNTIYF. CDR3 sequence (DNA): TGTGCCAGCAGTTTGACAGCGAGATCTGGAAACACCATATATTTT.

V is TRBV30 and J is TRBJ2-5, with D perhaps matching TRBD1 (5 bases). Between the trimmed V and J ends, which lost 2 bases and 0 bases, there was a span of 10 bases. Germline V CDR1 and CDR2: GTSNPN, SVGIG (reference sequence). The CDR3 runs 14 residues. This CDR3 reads CAWSQTTDQETQYF. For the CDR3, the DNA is TGTGCCTGGAGTCAGACGACAGACCAAGAGACCCAGTACTTC.

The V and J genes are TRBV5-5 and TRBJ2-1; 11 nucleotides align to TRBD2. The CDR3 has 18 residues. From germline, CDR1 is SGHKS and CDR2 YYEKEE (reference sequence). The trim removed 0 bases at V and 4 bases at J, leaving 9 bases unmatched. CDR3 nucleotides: TGTGCCAGCAGCTTGGGTAGCGGGGGGGCCGCTATTTACAATGAGCAGTTCTTC. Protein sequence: CASSLGSGGAAIYNEQFF.

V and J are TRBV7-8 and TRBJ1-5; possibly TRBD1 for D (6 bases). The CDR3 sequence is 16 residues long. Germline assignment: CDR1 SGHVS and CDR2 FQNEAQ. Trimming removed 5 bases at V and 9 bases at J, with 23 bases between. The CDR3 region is CASSTSATGTISPQHF. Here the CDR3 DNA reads TGTGCCAGCAGCACTAGTGCGACAGGCACCATCTCGCCCCAGCATTTT.

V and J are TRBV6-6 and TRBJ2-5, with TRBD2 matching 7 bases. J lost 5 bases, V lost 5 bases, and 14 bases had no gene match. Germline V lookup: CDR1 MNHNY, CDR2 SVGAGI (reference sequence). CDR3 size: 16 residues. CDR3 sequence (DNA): TGTGCCAGCAGTACGTGGACTAGTGGGGAAGCGGAGACCCAGTACTTC. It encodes CASSTWTSGEAETQYF.

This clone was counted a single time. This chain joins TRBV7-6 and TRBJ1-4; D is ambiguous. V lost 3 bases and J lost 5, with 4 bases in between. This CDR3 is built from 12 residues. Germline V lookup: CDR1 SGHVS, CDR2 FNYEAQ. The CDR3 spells CASSLRNEKLFF. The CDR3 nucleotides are TGTGCCAGCAGCTTGAGAAATGAAAAACTGTTTTTT.

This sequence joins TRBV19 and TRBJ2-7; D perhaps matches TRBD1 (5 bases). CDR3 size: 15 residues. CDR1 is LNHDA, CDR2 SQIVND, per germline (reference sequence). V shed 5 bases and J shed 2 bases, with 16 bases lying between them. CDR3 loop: CASSPSREFPYEQYF. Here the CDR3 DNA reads TGTGCCAGTAGTCCGAGCAGGGAATTCCCCTACGAGCAGTACTTC.

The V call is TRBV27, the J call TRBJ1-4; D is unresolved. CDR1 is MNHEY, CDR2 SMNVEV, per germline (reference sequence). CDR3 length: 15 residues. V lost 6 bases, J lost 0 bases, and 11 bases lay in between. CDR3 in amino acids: CASSNLGATNEKLFF. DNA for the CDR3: TGTGCCAGCAGCAACCTCGGAGCAACTAATGAAAAACTGTTTTTT.

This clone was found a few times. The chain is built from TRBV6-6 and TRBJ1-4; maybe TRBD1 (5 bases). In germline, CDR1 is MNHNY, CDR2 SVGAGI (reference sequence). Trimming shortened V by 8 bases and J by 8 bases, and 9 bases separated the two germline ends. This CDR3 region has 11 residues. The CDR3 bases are TGTGCCAGCGGGGCTAGGGAAAAACTGTTTTTT. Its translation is CASGAREKLFF.

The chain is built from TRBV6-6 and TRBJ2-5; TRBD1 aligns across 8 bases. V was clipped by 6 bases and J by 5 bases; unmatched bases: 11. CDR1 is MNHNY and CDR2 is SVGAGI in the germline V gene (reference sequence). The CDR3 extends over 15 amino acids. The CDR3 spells CASSLGQGLRETQYF. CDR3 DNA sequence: TGTGCCAGCAGCCTCGGACAGGGTTTAAGGGAGACCCAGTACTTC.

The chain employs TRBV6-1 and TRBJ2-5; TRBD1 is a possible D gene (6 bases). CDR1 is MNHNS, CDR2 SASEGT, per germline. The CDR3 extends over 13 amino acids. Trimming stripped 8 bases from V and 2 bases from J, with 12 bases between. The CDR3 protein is CASSRTAQETQYF. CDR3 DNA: TGTGCCAGCTCGAGGACAGCTCAAGAGACCCAGTACTTC.

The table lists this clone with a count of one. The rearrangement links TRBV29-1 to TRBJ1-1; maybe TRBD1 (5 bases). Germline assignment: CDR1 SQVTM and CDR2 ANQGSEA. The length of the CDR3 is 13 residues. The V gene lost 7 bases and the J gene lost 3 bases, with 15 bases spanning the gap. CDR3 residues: CSAVTGPDTEAFF. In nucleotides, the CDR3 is TGCAGCGCTGTAACAGGCCCGGACACTGAAGCTTTCTTT.

The CDR3 loop reads CASSLKQGLDTIYF. In DNA form, the CDR3 reads TGTGCCAGCAGTTTGAAACAGGGGTTGGACACCATATATTTT. V and J are TRBV27 and TRBJ1-3, with 7 bases matching TRBD1. The CDR3 is 14 residues long. CDR1 is MNHEY, CDR2 SMNVEV, per germline (reference sequence). Trimming took 3 bases from V and 8 from J; bases not matched to a gene: 7.

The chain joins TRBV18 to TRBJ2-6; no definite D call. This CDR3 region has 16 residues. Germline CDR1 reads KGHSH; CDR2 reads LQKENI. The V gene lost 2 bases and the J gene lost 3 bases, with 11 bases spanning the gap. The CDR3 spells CASSPARRFGANVLTF. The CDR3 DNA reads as TGTGCCAGCTCACCAGCTCGCAGATTTGGGGCCAACGTCCTGACTTTC.

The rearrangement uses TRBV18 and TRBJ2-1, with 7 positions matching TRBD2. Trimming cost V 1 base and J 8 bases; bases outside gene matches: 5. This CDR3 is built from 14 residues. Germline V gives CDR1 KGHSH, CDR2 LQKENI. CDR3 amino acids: CASSPQPGRDEQFF. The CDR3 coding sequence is TGTGCCAGCTCACCACAGCCAGGGAGGGATGAGCAGTTCTTC.

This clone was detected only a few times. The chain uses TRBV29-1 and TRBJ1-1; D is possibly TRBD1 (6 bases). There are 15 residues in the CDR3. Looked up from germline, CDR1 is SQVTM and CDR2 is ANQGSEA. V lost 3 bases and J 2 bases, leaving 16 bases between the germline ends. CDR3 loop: CSVDPGQRGNTEAFF. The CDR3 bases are TGCAGCGTTGACCCAGGACAGAGAGGAAACACTGAAGCTTTCTTT. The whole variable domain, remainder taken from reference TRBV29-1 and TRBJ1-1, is SAVISQKPSRDICQRGTSLTIQCQVDSQVTMMFWYRQQPGQSLTLIATANQGSEATYESGFVIDKFPISRPNLTFSTLTVSNMSPEDSSIYLCSVDPGQRGNTEAFFGQGTRLTVV.

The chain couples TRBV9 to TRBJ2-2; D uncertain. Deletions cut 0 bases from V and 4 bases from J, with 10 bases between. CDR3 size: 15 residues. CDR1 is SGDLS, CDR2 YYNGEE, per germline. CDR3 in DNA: TGTGCCAGCAGCGTAGACAGCTTGGGCACCGGGGAGCTGTTTTTT. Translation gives CASSVDSLGTGELFF.

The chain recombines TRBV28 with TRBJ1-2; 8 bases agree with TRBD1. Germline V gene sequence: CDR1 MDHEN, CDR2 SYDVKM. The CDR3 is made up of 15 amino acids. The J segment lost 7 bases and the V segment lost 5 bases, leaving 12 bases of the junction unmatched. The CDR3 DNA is TGTGCCAGCAGTCTCCTTTGGACAGGGCCCCCTGGCTACACCTTC. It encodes CASSLLWTGPPGYTF.

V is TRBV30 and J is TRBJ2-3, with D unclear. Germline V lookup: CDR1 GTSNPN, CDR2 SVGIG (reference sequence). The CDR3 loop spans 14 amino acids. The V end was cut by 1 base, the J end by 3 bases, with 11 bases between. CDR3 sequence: CAWSGSYRTDTQYF. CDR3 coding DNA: TGTGCCTGGAGTGGTTCCTACCGGACAGATACGCAGTATTTT.